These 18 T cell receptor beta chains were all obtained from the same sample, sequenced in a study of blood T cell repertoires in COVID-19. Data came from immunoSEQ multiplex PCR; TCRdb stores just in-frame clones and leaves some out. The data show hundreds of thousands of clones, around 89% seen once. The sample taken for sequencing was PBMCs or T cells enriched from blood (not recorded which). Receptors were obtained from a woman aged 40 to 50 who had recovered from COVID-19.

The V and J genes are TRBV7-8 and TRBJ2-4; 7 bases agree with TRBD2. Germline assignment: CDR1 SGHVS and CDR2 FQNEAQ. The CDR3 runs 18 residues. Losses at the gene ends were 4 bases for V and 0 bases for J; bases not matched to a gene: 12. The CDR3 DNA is TGTGCCAGCAGCTCCGGCGGGGGTAACCAGCTAGCCAAAAACATTCAGTACTTC. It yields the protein CASSSGGGNQLAKNIQYF.

This CDR3 is CASTPSRASGILLTDTQYF. In nucleotides, the CDR3 is TGTGCCAGCACCCCCTCAAGGGCTAGCGGGATTTTGCTCACAGATACGCAGTATTTT. J is TRBJ2-3 and V is TRBV13, with 9 bases that match TRBD2. The V gene's germline CDR1 is PRHDT and CDR2 FYEKMQ (reference sequence). The CDR3 is 19 residues long. V lost 7 bases to trimming and J lost 2 bases; unmatched junction nucleotides: 19.

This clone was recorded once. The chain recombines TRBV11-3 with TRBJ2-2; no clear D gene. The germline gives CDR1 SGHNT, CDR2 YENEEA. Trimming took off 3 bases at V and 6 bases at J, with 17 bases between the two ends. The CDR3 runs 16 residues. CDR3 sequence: CASSFFNPYRAGELFF. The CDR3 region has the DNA TGTGCCAGCAGCTTTTTTAATCCGTATCGGGCCGGGGAGCTGTTTTTT.

The CDR3 DNA reads as TGTGCCAGCAGCCGCCCCGGTCTCAATCAGCCCCAGCATTTT. Translation: CASSRPGLNQPQHF. The V gene is TRBV11-2, the J gene TRBJ1-5, with D uncertain. CDR3 length equals 14 residues. Germline V gene data show CDR1 as SGHAT and CDR2 as FQNNGV. Trimming shortened V by 5 bases and J by 3 bases, and 11 bases separated the two germline ends.

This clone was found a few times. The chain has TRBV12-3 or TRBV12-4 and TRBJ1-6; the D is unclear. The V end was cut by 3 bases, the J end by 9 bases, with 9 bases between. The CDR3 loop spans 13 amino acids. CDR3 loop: CASSLGRVSPLHF. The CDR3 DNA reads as TGTGCCAGCAGTTTGGGGAGGGTTTCACCCCTCCACTTT.

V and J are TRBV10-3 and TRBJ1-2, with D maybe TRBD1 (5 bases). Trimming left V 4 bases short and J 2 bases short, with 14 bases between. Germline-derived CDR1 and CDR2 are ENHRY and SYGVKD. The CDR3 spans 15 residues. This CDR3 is CAISGGDRGNYGYTF. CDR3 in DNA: TGTGCCATCAGTGGGGGGGATAGGGGAAACTATGGCTACACCTTC.

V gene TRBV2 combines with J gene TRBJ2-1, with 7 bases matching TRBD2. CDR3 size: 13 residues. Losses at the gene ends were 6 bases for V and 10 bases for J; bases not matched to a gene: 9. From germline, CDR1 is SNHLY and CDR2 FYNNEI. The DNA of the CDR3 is TGTGCCAGCAGGATGACCGCTAGCGGCGAGCAGTTCTTC. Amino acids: CASRMTASGEQFF.

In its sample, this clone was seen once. The CDR3 here is CASSLLSVTPYEQYF. As DNA, the CDR3 is TGTGCCAGCAGCTTGTTGTCGGTTACCCCCTACGAGCAGTACTTC. The chain carries TRBV5-5 and TRBJ2-7; no firm D call. The V end was cut by 1 base, the J end by 2 bases, with 13 bases between. The CDR3 totals 15 residues. Germline V gene data show CDR1 as SGHKS and CDR2 as YYEKEE (reference sequence).

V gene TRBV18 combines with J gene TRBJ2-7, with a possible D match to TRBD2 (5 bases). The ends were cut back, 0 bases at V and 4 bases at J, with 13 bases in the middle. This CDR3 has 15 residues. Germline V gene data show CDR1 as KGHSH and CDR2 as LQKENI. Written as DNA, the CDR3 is TGTGCCAGCTCACCACCGGGCCTAGCAGGTTACGAGCAGTACTTC. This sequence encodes CASSPPGLAGYEQYF.

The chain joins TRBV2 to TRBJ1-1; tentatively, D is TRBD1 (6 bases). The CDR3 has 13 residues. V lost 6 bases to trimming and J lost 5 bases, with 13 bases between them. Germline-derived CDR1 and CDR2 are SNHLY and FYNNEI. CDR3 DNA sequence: TGTGCCAGCAGCCCGCGGGGGCGGACTGAAGCTTTCTTT. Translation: CASSPRGRTEAFF.

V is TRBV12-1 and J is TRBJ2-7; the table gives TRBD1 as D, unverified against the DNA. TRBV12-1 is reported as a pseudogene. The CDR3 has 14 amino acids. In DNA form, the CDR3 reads TGTGCCAGCCCTCCCGGACAGGGATGGTACGAGCAGTACTTC. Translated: CASPPGQGWYEQYF.

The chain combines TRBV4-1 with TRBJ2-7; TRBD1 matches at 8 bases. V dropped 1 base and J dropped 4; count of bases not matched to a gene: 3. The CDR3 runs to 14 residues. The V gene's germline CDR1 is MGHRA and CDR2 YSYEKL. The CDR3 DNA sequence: TGCGCCAGCAGCCAAGCAGGACAGGGATACGAGCAGTACTTC. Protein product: CASSQAGQGYEQYF.

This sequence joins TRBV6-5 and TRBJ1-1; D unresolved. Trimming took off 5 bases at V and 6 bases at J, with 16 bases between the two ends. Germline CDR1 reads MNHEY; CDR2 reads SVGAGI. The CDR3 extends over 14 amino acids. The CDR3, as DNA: TGTGCCAGCAGTCCGTCTTTAAATAGAGCTGAAGCTTTCTTT. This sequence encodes CASSPSLNRAEAFF.

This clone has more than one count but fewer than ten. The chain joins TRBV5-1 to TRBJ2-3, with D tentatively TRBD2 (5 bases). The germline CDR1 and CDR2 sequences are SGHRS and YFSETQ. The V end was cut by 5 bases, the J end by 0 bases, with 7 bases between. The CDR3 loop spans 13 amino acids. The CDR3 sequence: CASRTGSTDTQYF. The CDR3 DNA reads TGCGCCAGCAGAACGGGGAGCACAGATACGCAGTATTTT. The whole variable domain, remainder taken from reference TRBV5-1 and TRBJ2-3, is KAGVTQTPRYLIKTRGQQVTLSCSPISGHRSVSWYQQTPGQGLQFLFEYFSETQRNKGNFPGRFSGRQFSNSRSEMNVSTLELGDSALYLCASRTGSTDTQYFGPGTRLTVL.

The CDR3 sequence is CAWSVQYYEQYF. The CDR3, as DNA: TGTGCCTGGAGTGTACAGTACTACGAGCAGTACTTC. The chain recombines TRBV30 with TRBJ2-7, with D unclear. V shed 0 bases and J shed 3 bases, with 6 bases lying between them. This CDR3 contains 12 residues. Germline loops: CDR1 GTSNPN, CDR2 SVGIG (reference sequence). The full variable domain, its missing parts supplied by reference TRBV30 and TRBJ2-7, is SQTIHQWPATLVQPVGSPLSLECTVEGTSNPNLYWYRQAAGRGLQLLFYSVGIGQISSEVPQNLSASRPQDRQFILSSKKLLLSDSGFYLCAWSVQYYEQYFGPGTRLTVT.

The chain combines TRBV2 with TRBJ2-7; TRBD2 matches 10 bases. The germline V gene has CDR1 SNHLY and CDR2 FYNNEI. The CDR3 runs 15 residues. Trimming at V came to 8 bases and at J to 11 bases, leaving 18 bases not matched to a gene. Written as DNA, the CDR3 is TGTGCCAGCGGACGGTCTGGGACTAGCGCCCTCAACGAGTACTTC. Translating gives CASGRSGTSALNEYF.

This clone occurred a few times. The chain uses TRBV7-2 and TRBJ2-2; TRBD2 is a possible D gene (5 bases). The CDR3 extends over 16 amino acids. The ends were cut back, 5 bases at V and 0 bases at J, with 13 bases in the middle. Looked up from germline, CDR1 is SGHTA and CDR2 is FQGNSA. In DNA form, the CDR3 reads TGTGCCAGCAGCCCCTCGGGATCCTCGAACACCGGGGAGCTGTTTTTT. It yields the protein CASSPSGSSNTGELFF.

The CDR3 region has the DNA TGTGCCAGCAGTTCTGGGGCAGGGGGCGGGACGGCCTACAATGAGCAGTTCTTC. Its translation: CASSSGAGGGTAYNEQFF. The chain has TRBV28 and TRBJ2-1, with 8 positions matching TRBD1. The CDR3 spans 18 residues. Per the germline V gene, CDR1 is MDHEN and CDR2 is SYDVKM. The ends lost 4 bases at V and 2 bases at J; junction bases unmatched: 13. Combining the CDR3 with reference TRBV28 and TRBJ2-1 gives the whole variable domain DVKVTQSSRYLVKRTGEKVFLECVQDMDHENMFWYRQDPGLGLRLIYFSYDVKMKEKGDIPEGYSVSREKKERFSLILESASTNQTSMYLCASSSGAGGGTAYNEQFFGPGTRLTVL.